Listed below are T cell receptor beta chains from one sample, sequenced in a study of CD8 T cells in ankylosing spondylitis. TCRdb reprocessed the 5' RACE reads with MiXCR, giving one entry per CDR3 protein. The sample consists of around 100,000 distinct CDR3 sequences, around 24% of them appearing once. Sequenced sample: synovial fluid, either unsorted or a sorted T cell fraction (not recorded which). These TCRs come from a male donor with ankylosing spondylitis. The CDR3 runs from the conserved cysteine through the conserved F or W. Size values are once, few and many counts, or a class for expanded clones, and some rows have none.

V gene,clone size,CDR3 protein
TRBV5-1,NA,CASSLGLAGFQETQYF
TRBV5-1,NA,CASSRGLADRGTDTQYF
TRBV4-1,NA,CASSQEQRANTGELFF
TRBV5-1,many,CASSLAPGGENEQFF
TRBV11-2,few,CASSLDPGRHSYNEQFF
TRBV11-2,medium-sized,CASSFLGGQSPLHF
TRBV5-1,NA,CASSYDGYSNQPQHF
TRBV10-3,few,CAISVSASDSNQPQHF
TRBV2,few,CASSEIGGAIAKNIQYF
TRBV5-1,NA,CASSDTLDRGTEAFF
TRBV29-1,NA,CSGNRGGTDTQYF
TRBV20-1,few,CSARWVTYNEQFF
TRBV9,NA,CASSVGGTSYNEQFF
TRBV15,NA,CATSRDRASWETQYF
TRBV24-1,many,CATSPAGSSYNEQFF
TRBV5-5,NA,CASSPGLATGELFF
TRBV7-8,NA,CASSSGLRGKEQFF
TRBV6-1,NA,CASSVWPLGYTF
TRBV20-1,NA,CSAGRTGVYEQYF
TRBV24-1,many,CATSVRAENEQFF
TRBV7-2,few,CASSDLAGGDTQYF
TRBV27,NA,CASSKTRYGGTDTQYF
TRBV20-1,NA,CSARVASGRESSYNEQFF
TRBV3-1,NA,CASSLHDRGTYEQYF
TRBV5-5,few,CASSSTSWNEQFF
TRBV20-1,few,CSATDVKENTEAFF
TRBV10-3,few,CAISIYRDTQYF
TRBV5-4,NA,CASSASSGREETQYF
TRBV7-9,NA,CASSLASQYNEQFF
TRBV20-1,many,CSARAPGPLSTDTQYF
TRBV19,many,CASTGRTSKNEQFF
TRBV18,few,CASSPTAGDRWSSYNEQFF
TRBV7-9,many,CASSLAGSYNEQFF
TRBV20-1,few,CSARDAAGGPGEQYF
TRBV20-1,NA,CSARDRAGLAGGPSEQFF
TRBV12-3/TRBV12-4,few,CASSPGSSYNSPLHF
TRBV27,NA,CASALFDEQFF
TRBV7-9,NA,CASSLAGTAYGYTF
TRBV5-1,few,CASSLTVNTGELFF
TRBV10-3,NA,CATHEGRAETQYF
TRBV20-1,many,CSAYRDRVGETQYF
TRBV9,NA,CASSAPGTIINEQFF
TRBV2,NA,CASSEATSGNNEQFF
TRBV6-1,few,CASNPVAGVGTEAFF
TRBV7-2,NA,CASSLVSDIGQYF
TRBV27,few,CASSLSGTDRNTIYF
TRBV5-1,NA,CASSLSQYYGYTF
TRBV10-1,many,CASTGEGTGELFF
TRBV5-1,NA,CASSLARANSPLHF
TRBV6-1,few,CASSLGVTGELFF
TRBV5-5,many,CASSLGQPNTEAFF
TRBV11-3,NA,CASSLGQTSGSSDTQYF
TRBV12-3/TRBV12-4,NA,CASSWTGATGELFF